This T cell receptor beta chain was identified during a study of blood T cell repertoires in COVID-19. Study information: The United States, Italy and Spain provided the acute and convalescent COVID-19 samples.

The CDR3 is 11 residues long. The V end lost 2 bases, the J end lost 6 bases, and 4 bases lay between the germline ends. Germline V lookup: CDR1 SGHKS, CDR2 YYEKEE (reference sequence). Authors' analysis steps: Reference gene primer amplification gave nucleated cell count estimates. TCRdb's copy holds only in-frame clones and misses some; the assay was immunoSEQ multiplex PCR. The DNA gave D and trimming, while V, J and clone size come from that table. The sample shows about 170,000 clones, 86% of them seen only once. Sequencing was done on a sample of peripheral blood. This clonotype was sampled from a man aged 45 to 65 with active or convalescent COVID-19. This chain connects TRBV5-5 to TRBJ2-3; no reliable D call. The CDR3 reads CASSFRDTQYF. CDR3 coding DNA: TGTGCCAGCAGCTTCAGGGATACGCAGTATTTT.